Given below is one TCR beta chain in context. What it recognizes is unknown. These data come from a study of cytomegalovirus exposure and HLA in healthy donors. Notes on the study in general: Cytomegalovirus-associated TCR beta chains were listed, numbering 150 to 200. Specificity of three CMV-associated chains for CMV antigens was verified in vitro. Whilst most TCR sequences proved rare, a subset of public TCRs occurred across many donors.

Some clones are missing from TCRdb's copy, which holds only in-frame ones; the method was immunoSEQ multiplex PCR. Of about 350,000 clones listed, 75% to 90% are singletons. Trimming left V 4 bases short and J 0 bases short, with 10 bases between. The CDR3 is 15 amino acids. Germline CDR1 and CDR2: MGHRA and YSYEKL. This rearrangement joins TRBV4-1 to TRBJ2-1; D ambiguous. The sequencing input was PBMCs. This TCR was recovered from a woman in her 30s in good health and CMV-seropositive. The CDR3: CASSLRLGSYNEQFF. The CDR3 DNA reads TGCGCCAGCAGCCTTCGACTCGGCTCCTACAATGAGCAGTTCTTC.